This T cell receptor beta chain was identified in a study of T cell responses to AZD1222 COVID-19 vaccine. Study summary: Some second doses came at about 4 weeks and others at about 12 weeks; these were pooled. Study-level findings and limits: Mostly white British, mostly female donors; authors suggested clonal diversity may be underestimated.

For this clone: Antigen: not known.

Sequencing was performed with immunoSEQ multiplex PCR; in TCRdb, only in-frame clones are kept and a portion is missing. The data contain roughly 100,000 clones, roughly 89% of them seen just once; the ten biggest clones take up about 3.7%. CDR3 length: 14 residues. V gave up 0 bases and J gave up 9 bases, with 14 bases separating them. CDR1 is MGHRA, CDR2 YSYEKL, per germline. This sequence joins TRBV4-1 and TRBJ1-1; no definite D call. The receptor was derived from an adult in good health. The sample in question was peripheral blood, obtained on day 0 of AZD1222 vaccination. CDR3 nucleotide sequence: TGCGCCAGCAGCCAAGAAGCTGGTCGACGAAAAGCTTTCTTT. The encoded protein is CASSQEAGRRKAFF.